This T cell receptor (beta chain) is from a study of blood T cell repertoires in COVID-19 (dated by TCRdb to 2020 to 2021). Regarding the research as a whole: The collaborator samples originated in the United States, Italy and Spain and spanned the acute and convalescent phases of COVID-19. The prospective study material was composed of cDNA or gDNA derived from T cells, B-cell-depleted T cells, or PBMCs. Deeply sampled blood TCRbeta repertoires from subjects exposed to, actively infected with, or recovered from COVID-19 were included in the dataset. The repertoires were made available in a free public database intended to serve as a resource for research on the immune response to SARS-CoV-2. The samples were drawn from the first 160 participants of the ongoing ImmuneRACE study and from roughly 1,300 subjects provided by 6 global collaborators. A de-identified subject ID, COVID-19 status, age in years and sex were almost always included in the sample metadata. Where available, HLA class I and class II types were obtained from metadata supplied by the sample provider rather than from assay-based typing.

Concerning this clone: The antigen it recognizes is unknown. No per-base quality is available; no much larger clone lies one base away.

Collaborating institutions collected whole blood in K2EDTA tubes following their own protocols. For TCRbeta analysis, collaborator samples were shipped as frozen whole blood, as isolated PBMCs, or as DNA extracted from either sample type. The junction shows trimming of 5 bases on V and 8 bases on J, and the gene matches do not reach 17 bases of it. CDR1 GTSNPN and CDR2 SVGIG were looked up in the germline V gene (reference sequence). The CDR3, from cysteine to phenylalanine, totals 17 residues. Only the CDR3 part of the read is kept: 51 bases, read in frame from the first base. The paper as a whole reports these results and caveats: The amount of clinical and demographic metadata varied by source and participant and was provided uncurated.

TCRbeta CDR3 regions were amplified from genomic DNA by means of the immunoSEQ Assay, a bias-controlled multiplex PCR. The authors processed their data as follows. The number of nucleated cells in each sample was estimated by amplification of reference gene primers within the assay. Sequence reads were collapsed and filtered to measure the absolute abundance of every unique TCRbeta CDR3 rearrangement. For each sample, productive Simpson clonality was calculated as the square root of Simpson's diversity index over productive rearrangements. This immuneACCESS table, as held by TCRdb, lists in-frame sequences with V and J called but not all clones. Of the missing ones, under half trace to an unresolved V gene in checked studies; the others have no known cause. That table furnishes V, J and clone size, whereas the DNA furnished D and trimming. In all, the sample holds under 250,000 clones, and 65% to 85% of those were seen once. The ten top clones hold approximately 7.9% of the sample.

The receptor chain draws on TRBV30 and TRBJ2-1; 11 junctional bases match TRBD2. Sequences were obtained from peripheral blood. The sequence was collected from a woman of 80 years or more with acute or convalescent COVID-19. The CDR3 reads as follows: CAWGKGTSGPAMDEQFF. The DNA sequence is TGTGCCTGGGGGAAAGGGACTAGCGGCCCCGCGATGGATGAGCAGTTCTTC.